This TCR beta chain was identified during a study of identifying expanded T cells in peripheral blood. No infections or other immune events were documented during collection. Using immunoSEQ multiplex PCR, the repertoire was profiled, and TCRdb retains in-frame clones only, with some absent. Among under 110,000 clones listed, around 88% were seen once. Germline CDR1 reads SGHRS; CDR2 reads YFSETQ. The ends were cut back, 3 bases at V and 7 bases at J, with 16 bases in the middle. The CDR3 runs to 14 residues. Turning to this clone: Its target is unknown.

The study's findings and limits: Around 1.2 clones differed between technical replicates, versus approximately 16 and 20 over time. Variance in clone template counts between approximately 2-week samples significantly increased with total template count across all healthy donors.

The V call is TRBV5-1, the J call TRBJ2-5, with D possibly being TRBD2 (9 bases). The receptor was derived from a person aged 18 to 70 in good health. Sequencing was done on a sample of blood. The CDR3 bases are TGCGCCAGCAGCTCCAGGGGGCGGGAGGGGACCCAGTACTTC. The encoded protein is CASSSRGREGTQYF.